These 22 T cell receptor beta chains came from one sample sequenced in a study of OX40 agonist ivuxolimab in advanced cancers. Libraries were made using the immunoSEQ multiplex PCR assay. Entries here come from immuneACCESS through TCRdb and include only in-frame sequences with V and J called. Some clones fail to appear in such tables; in the studies checked, an unresolved V gene covers under half of the shortfall, and the cause of the remainder is unknown. The sample table holds 65,000 to 90,000 clones, of which roughly 90% were seen once. Clones ranked in the top ten supply approximately 9.3% of the sample. Sample: CD4+ or CD8+ T cells sorted from blood, taken in a trial of the OX40 agonist ivuxolimab. All receptors come from an adult with an advanced solid tumor such as melanoma, head and neck, liver or kidney cancer.

The chain has TRBV7-9 and TRBJ2-1, with D perhaps TRBD1 or TRBD2 (6 bases each). Germline V gives CDR1 SEHNR, CDR2 FQNEAQ (reference sequence). This CDR3 spans 12 amino acids. Trimming removed 8 bases at V and 10 bases at J, with 15 bases between. CDR3 sequence: CASGAGTREQFF. Written as DNA, the CDR3 is TGTGCCAGCGGCGCGGGGACAAGAGAGCAGTTCTTC. Complete variable domain (other parts from reference TRBV7-9 and TRBJ2-1): DTGVSQNPRHKITKRGQNVTFRCDPISEHNRLYWYRQTLGQGPEFLTYFQNEAQLEKSRLLSDRFSAERPKGSFSTLEIQRTEQGDSAMYLCASGAGTREQFFGPGTRLTVL.

This clone was found once. The chain recombines TRBV11-2 with TRBJ2-7; no firm D call. V was trimmed by 5 bases and J by 4 bases, leaving 9 bases between them. CDR3 length: 12 amino acids. CDR1 SGHAT and CDR2 FQNNGV come from the germline V gene. CDR3 region: CASSLTYYEQYF. CDR3 sequence (DNA): TGTGCCAGCAGCCTGACTTATTACGAGCAGTACTTC.

J is TRBJ1-1 and V is TRBV30; D ambiguous. The CDR3 spans 11 residues. In germline, CDR1 is GTSNPN, CDR2 SVGIG (reference sequence). V lost 3 bases to trimming and J lost 4 bases, with 6 bases between them. This chain's CDR3 is CAWSWGTEAFF. The CDR3 DNA is TGTGCCTGGAGCTGGGGCACTGAAGCTTTCTTT. Full variable domain (rest looked up from reference TRBV30 and TRBJ1-1): SQTIHQWPATLVQPVGSPLSLECTVEGTSNPNLYWYRQAAGRGLQLLFYSVGIGQISSEVPQNLSASRPQDRQFILSSKKLLLSDSGFYLCAWSWGTEAFFGQGTRLTVV.

V gene TRBV5-1 combines with J gene TRBJ2-3; TRBD1 or TRBD2 may be the D gene (5 bases each). Germline V gene lookup returns CDR1 SGHRS and CDR2 YFSETQ. Trimming cost V 4 bases and J 5 bases, with 8 bases left between them. The CDR3 consists of 12 residues. CDR3 DNA sequence: TGCGCCAGCAGCGGGACGGGAGATACGCAGTATTTT. It encodes CASSGTGDTQYF.

This chain joins TRBV4-3 and TRBJ1-2; no clear D. This CDR3 has 16 residues. Germline V gives CDR1 LGHNA, CDR2 YSLEER. Trimming left V 0 bases short and J 4 bases short, with 15 bases between. CDR3 residues: CASSQERIGPRYGYTF. The CDR3 coding sequence is TGCGCCAGCAGCCAAGAACGTATCGGTCCCCGCTATGGCTACACCTTC.

The chain is built from TRBV5-6 and TRBJ1-5, with D perhaps matching TRBD1 (6 bases). Germline V lookup: CDR1 SGHDT, CDR2 YYEEEE. V was cut by 2 bases and J by 2 bases, with 8 bases left in between. The CDR3 covers 14 residues. The CDR3 nucleotides are TGTGCCAGCAGCTTCAACAGGGGCAATCAGCCCCAGCATTTT. Residues: CASSFNRGNQPQHF.

This rearrangement joins TRBV5-1 to TRBJ2-1, with 11 bases that match TRBD2. J was trimmed by 7 bases and V by 3 bases; bases with no gene match: 9. This CDR3 contains 16 residues. In germline, CDR1 is SGHRS, CDR2 YFSETQ. CDR3 bases: TGCGCCAGCAGCTCCCAAGGACTAGCGGGTCAGAATGAGCAGTTCTTC. The encoded protein is CASSSQGLAGQNEQFF.

The chain employs TRBV7-9 and TRBJ1-2; the D is unclear. Germline CDR1 is SEHNR and CDR2 is FQNEAQ (reference sequence). The CDR3 is made up of 15 amino acids. V was pared by 0 bases and J by 3 bases, with 11 bases between. The CDR3 protein is CASSLALEEHYGYTF. The CDR3 DNA reads as TGTGCCAGCAGCTTAGCGCTGGAGGAACACTATGGCTACACCTTC.

The chain employs TRBV7-2 and TRBJ1-6; tentatively, D is TRBD1 (5 bases). Trimming pared 4 bases from V and 3 bases from J, leaving 16 bases between. The CDR3 covers 17 residues. CDR1 and CDR2 from the germline V gene are SGHTA and FQGNSA. The CDR3 DNA follows: TGTGCCAGCAGCTCGGACATCCACAGCGGCTATAATTCACCCCTCCACTTT. Translated, it gives CASSSDIHSGYNSPLHF.

CDR3 sequence reads: CASSTSGGAGETQYF. CDR3 in DNA: TGCGCCAGCAGCACTAGCGGGGGGGCCGGGGAGACCCAGTACTTC. This rearrangement joins TRBV4-1 to TRBJ2-5; 13 bases are shared with TRBD2. The V gene end was trimmed by 5 bases and the J gene end by 5 bases; junction bases not matched to a gene: 5. The CDR3 loop spans 15 amino acids. Germline V lookup: CDR1 MGHRA, CDR2 YSYEKL.

The chain links TRBV5-8 to TRBJ2-1; TRBD2 matches 9 bases. Trimming cost V 4 bases and J 11 bases; bases outside gene matches: 19. Germline lookup yields CDR1 SGHTS and CDR2 YDEGEE. The CDR3 spans 17 residues. Here the CDR3 reads CASSGWVSGGQALQQFF. For the CDR3, the DNA is TGTGCCAGCAGCGGGTGGGTTAGCGGGGGCCAAGCTCTTCAGCAGTTCTTC.

This sequence joins TRBV25-1 and TRBJ1-1; D is unresolved. V lost 2 bases, J lost 6 bases, and 13 bases lay in between. CDR3 length equals 14 residues. The germline gives CDR1 MGHDK, CDR2 SYGVNS. CDR3 nucleotides: TGTGCCAGCAGTGAAGCGTGGGATGAACCTGAAGCTTTCTTT. It encodes CASSEAWDEPEAFF.

This rearrangement joins TRBV7-6 to TRBJ1-2; 9 bases agree with TRBD1. With V trimmed by 3 bases and J by 0 bases, 5 bases remained unmatched. This CDR3 contains 16 residues. Germline V gene data show CDR1 as SGHVS and CDR2 as FNYEAQ. The CDR3 DNA is TGTGCCAGCAGCTTGGGGACAGGGTTAGCTAACTATGGCTACACCTTC. Its protein product is CASSLGTGLANYGYTF.

The chain has TRBV7-9 and TRBJ2-1, with D perhaps TRBD2 (7 bases). V was cut by 8 bases and J by 7 bases, with 15 bases left in between. The CDR3 has 13 residues. Per the germline V gene, CDR1 is SEHNR and CDR2 is FQNEAQ (reference sequence). The CDR3 region is CASRTGGRNEQFF. CDR3 nucleotide sequence: TGTGCCAGCCGAACGGGGGGCCGTAATGAGCAGTTCTTC.

CDR3 amino acids: CASSIGATEAFF. CDR3 bases: TGTGCCAGTAGTATAGGGGCCACTGAAGCTTTCTTT. The rearrangement joins TRBV19 to TRBJ1-1; D is undetermined. The germline V gene has CDR1 LNHDA and CDR2 SQIVND (reference sequence). CDR3 length: 12 residues. V gave up 1 base and J gave up 4 bases, with 4 bases separating them.

The chain employs TRBV29-1 and TRBJ1-2; TRBD1 agrees at 9 bases. Unmatched junction bases numbered 2, after V lost 0 bases and J lost 3 bases. Germline V gene lookup returns CDR1 SQVTM and CDR2 ANQGSEA. The CDR3 has 14 residues. The CDR3 protein is CSVEDRTGDYGYTF. The CDR3 nucleotides are TGCAGCGTTGAAGATCGGACAGGGGACTATGGCTACACCTTC.

The chain links TRBV18 to TRBJ1-1; 7 bases are a match to TRBD1. Germline V CDR1 and CDR2: KGHSH, LQKENI. The CDR3 extends over 13 amino acids. The junction had 8 bases not matched to a gene; V was cut back by 4 bases and J by 9 bases. Here the CDR3 reads CASSLGTAEKAFF. Written as DNA, the CDR3 is TGTGCCAGCTCACTCGGGACAGCTGAAAAAGCTTTCTTT.

This chain uses TRBV29-1 with TRBJ1-1; 7 positions agree with TRBD1. Losses at the gene ends were 2 bases for V and 5 bases for J; bases not matched to a gene: 11. The CDR3 extends over 15 amino acids. Germline CDR1 is SQVTM and CDR2 is ANQGSEA. This CDR3 is CSVEIEGGVGTEAFF. In DNA form, the CDR3 reads TGCAGCGTTGAAATCGAAGGGGGCGTGGGGACTGAAGCTTTCTTT.

The rearrangement uses TRBV6-1 and TRBJ1-1; TRBD1 might be the D (6 bases). CDR3 length: 15 amino acids. Trimming removed 6 bases from V and 1 base from J, with 15 bases in between. The germline gives CDR1 MNHNS, CDR2 SASEGT. The CDR3 region is CASRQQGLGNTEAFF. The CDR3 bases are TGTGCCAGCAGACAACAGGGACTAGGGAACACTGAAGCTTTCTTT.

In DNA, the CDR3 is TGCGCCAGCAGTGAAGCAGGGGATGCCTATAATTCACCCCTCCACTTT. It translates to CASSEAGDAYNSPLHF. V gene TRBV10-1 combines with J gene TRBJ1-6; possible D gene TRBD1, 6 bases. Germline V CDR1 and CDR2: WNHNN, SYGVQD (reference sequence). This CDR3 is 16 amino acids long. V lost 3 bases and J 2 bases, leaving 11 bases between the germline ends.

The CDR3 region is CASSLSVEQYF. Here the CDR3 DNA reads TGTGCCAGCAGCTTATCAGTTGAGCAGTACTTC. This chain links TRBV11-2 with TRBJ2-7; D uncertain. The CDR3 has 11 amino acids. Trimming stripped 2 bases from V and 7 bases from J, with 6 bases between. Per germline, CDR1 SGHAT and CDR2 FQNNGV.

This sequence joins TRBV5-1 and TRBJ2-4; no firm D call. Germline CDR1 SGHRS, CDR2 YFSETQ. Trimming shortened V by 5 bases and J by 0 bases, and 6 bases separated the two germline ends. CDR3 length equals 13 residues. The CDR3 loop reads CASRDGAKNIQYF. In DNA, the CDR3 is TGCGCCAGCAGGGACGGAGCCAAAAACATTCAGTACTTC.